This record concerns one T cell receptor (beta chain) sequence. Its antigen is unknown. The sample is drawn from a study of blood T cells in healthy people across ages. Study-wide results and limits: TCR beta diversity tracked closely with naive T cell percentage.

Per-sample PBMC isolation yielded at least 7 million cells. The use of a sample-barcoded 5' primer and a J-beta primer mix characterized a second PCR of about 7 to 12 cycles. Each of the cDNA molecules was tagged by a template-switch adaptor with 12 random nucleotides. Every sample gave at least 2.5 million paired-end reads containing CDR3. TCRdb processed the 5' RACE reads anew with MiXCR; each CDR3 protein has one entry. The repertoire holds about 830,000 distinct CDR3 sequences, roughly 60% seen once, with approximately 30% in the top ten. The germline V gene encodes CDR1 DFQATT and CDR2 SNEGSKA (reference sequence). V was trimmed by 3 bases and J by 0 bases, leaving 12 bases between them. The CDR3 consists of 14 residues.

Sequencing was done on a sample of blood. The receptor was derived from a man in his thirties or forties in good health. The V gene is TRBV20-1, the J gene TRBJ2-7, with a weak D call TRBD1 (6 bases). This chain's CDR3 is CSASSRQVSYEQYF. DNA of the CDR3: TGCAGTGCTAGTTCGAGACAGGTCTCCTACGAGCAGTACTTC.